The T cell receptor (beta chain) described here comes from a study of breast tumors, draining lymph nodes, adjacent tissues (dated by TCRdb to 2016 to 2017). In terms of the full investigation: TCR beta repertoires were compared across tumor, adjacent nontumor tissue and axillary lymph nodes obtained from breast cancer patients. The study was designed to assess the relationships and possible T-cell exchange between tumor, surrounding tissue and draining lymph node repertoires in human breast cancer.

Lymph node samples came from the axillary draining lymph nodes of breast cancer patients. This clonotype was recorded at least ten times. Its cognate antigen has yet to be identified. No qualities accompany the bases; no much larger clone lies one base away. What the authors observed across the whole study: The conclusion that tumor T cells originate in lymph nodes was framed as consistent with a hypothesis rather than directly demonstrated. In luminal-like breast cancer, tumor and nontumor tissue repertoires resembled each other significantly more than in basal-like breast cancer. Tumor T-cell repertoires showed less diversity than lymph node repertoires and more diversity than nontumor tissue repertoires, and tumor T-cell repertoires showed preferential V and J gene usage. The data were judged consistent with most tumor T cells deriving from the lymph node and then expanding within tumor tissue.

The data were produced on an Illumina HiSeq 2000. TCR beta chain libraries were generated by multiplex PCR amplification. The amplified TCR beta chain products were analyzed by high-throughput sequencing. TCRdb itself trimmed the public reads at Q25 with fastp, ran MiXCR and retained productive beta chains. Entries are consolidated by CDR3 protein sequence, retaining the most common genes and DNA. The sample table records some 150,000 distinct CDR3 sequences; 33% of these occur just once. 3.8% of the sample is taken by the ten largest. Material: axillary lymph node tissue. The receptor was isolated from a female donor with breast cancer. Some clones in this sample may be carry-over from other donors' samples.

For the CDR3, the sequence is CATGSRHQETQYF. The nucleotide sequence is given as TGTGCCACCGGAAGCAGACACCAAGAGACCCAGTACTTC. The receptor chain draws on TRBV24-1 and TRBJ2-5, with the D gene not confidently named. The CDR3, from cysteine to phenylalanine, totals 13 residues. Left in the record is the CDR3 DNA by itself, 39 bases read in frame from the first base. The CDR1 and CDR2 encoded by the germline V gene are KGHDR and SFDVKD. V and J are truncated by 9 bases and 0 bases respectively, leaving an intervening sequence of 10 bases.